The 30 T cell receptor beta chains below all came from one sample that was sequenced in a study of blood T cell repertoires in COVID-19. Assay: immunoSEQ multiplex PCR; the TCRdb copy retains only in-frame clones and omits some. Of roughly 250,000 clones listed, approximately 83% are singletons. The sample comprised peripheral blood. The receptors come from a person between 65 and 79 years old with COVID-19, enrolled during active disease.

This clone was counted at least ten times. The rearrangement joins TRBV11-3 to TRBJ1-1; maybe TRBD1 (5 bases). V was clipped by 5 bases and J by 3 bases, with 10 bases between them. The CDR3 extends over 13 amino acids. Germline CDR1 SGHNT, CDR2 YENEEA. The CDR3 bases are TGTGCCAGCAGCAAGACAGTGGACACTGAAGCTTTCTTT. Protein sequence: CASSKTVDTEAFF.

This clone came up a few times. The rearrangement joins TRBV10-3 to TRBJ2-7, with a tentative D call TRBD1 (7 bases). Trimming stripped 3 bases from V and 4 bases from J, with 19 bases between. This CDR3 has 16 residues. Germline V gives CDR1 ENHRY, CDR2 SYGVKD. The CDR3 bases are TGTGCCATCAGTGAACAACTCGGGGCAGGGGGGTACGAGCAGTACTTC. It yields the protein CAISEQLGAGGYEQYF.

This clone occurred once. The chain uses TRBV5-1 and TRBJ1-2; no definite D call. This CDR3 is 15 amino acids long. CDR1 and CDR2 (germline): SGHRS, YFSETQ. The ends were cut back, 0 bases at V and 7 bases at J, with 16 bases in the middle. CDR3 nucleotides: TGCGCCAGCAGCTTGGACAGTAGCGCTATTTTTGGCTACACCTTC. Translating it yields CASSLDSSAIFGYTF.

This rearrangement joins TRBV6-5 to TRBJ1-2; D unresolved. The V end lost 6 bases, the J end lost 2 bases, and 13 bases lay between the germline ends. The germline gives CDR1 MNHEY, CDR2 SVGAGI. The CDR3 length is 14 residues. DNA of the CDR3: TGTGCCAGCAGGCCCCCGACACCGAACTATGGCTACACCTTC. This codes for CASRPPTPNYGYTF.

This rearrangement joins TRBV20-1 to TRBJ2-1; 8 bases are shared with TRBD1. Germline V gene data show CDR1 as DFQATT and CDR2 as SNEGSKA (reference sequence). This CDR3 spans 11 amino acids. V was pared by 6 bases and J by 9 bases, with 4 bases of the junction left unmatched. For the CDR3, the DNA is TGCAGTGCGGACAGGGCCAGTGAGCAGTTCTTC. It encodes CSADRASEQFF.

V is TRBV7-7 and J is TRBJ2-5; 8 nucleotides align to TRBD2. Looked up from germline, CDR1 is SSHAT and CDR2 is FNYEAQ (reference sequence). J gave up 5 bases and V 5 bases, and 1 base lay outside the gene matches. The CDR3 has 12 amino acids. CDR3 DNA sequence: TGTGCCAGCAGCGCTAGCGGGGAGACCCAGTACTTC. Protein product: CASSASGETQYF.

The chain carries TRBV6-6 and TRBJ2-5; 10 positions match TRBD2. Losses at the gene ends were 7 bases for V and 5 bases for J; bases not matched to a gene: 22. CDR1 is MNHNY and CDR2 is SVGAGI in the germline V gene (reference sequence). The CDR3 has 19 amino acids. The CDR3 region has the DNA TGTGCCAGCACCTACTCCCGGGGACTAGCGACCCTCATGCGGGAGACCCAGTACTTC. It translates to CASTYSRGLATLMRETQYF.

The chain has TRBV25-1 and TRBJ2-7; D is uncertain. The CDR3 spans 14 residues. Trimming shortened V by 6 bases and J by 3 bases, and 15 bases separated the two germline ends. Germline V gives CDR1 MGHDK, CDR2 SYGVNS. CDR3 protein: CASRSITEFYEQYF. The CDR3, as DNA: TGTGCCAGCAGGTCTATAACGGAGTTCTACGAGCAGTACTTC.

V gene TRBV7-3 combines with J gene TRBJ1-6; D is unresolved. CDR3 size: 14 residues. The germline gives CDR1 SGHTA, CDR2 FQGTGA. V was cut by 3 bases and J by 8 bases, with 11 bases left in between. Here the CDR3 reads CASSFNARDSPLHF. Written as DNA, the CDR3 is TGTGCCAGCAGCTTTAATGCCCGAGATTCACCCCTCCACTTT.

This sequence joins TRBV19 and TRBJ1-1; D perhaps matches TRBD1 (6 bases). Germline CDR1 is LNHDA and CDR2 is SQIVND (reference sequence). V gave up 5 bases and J gave up 2 bases, with 9 bases separating them. This CDR3 comprises 13 residues. DNA of the CDR3: TGTGCCAGTAGTGGACAGCAAAACACTGAAGCTTTCTTT. Translation gives CASSGQQNTEAFF.

The V and J genes are TRBV7-2 and TRBJ1-2, with TRBD1 identical over 7 bases. The CDR3 totals 15 residues. With V trimmed by 0 bases and J by 4 bases, 5 bases remained unmatched. Germline V CDR1 and CDR2: SGHTA, FQGNSA. This chain's CDR3 is CASSLAQDRSYGYTF. In DNA, the CDR3 is TGTGCCAGCAGCTTAGCCCAGGACAGGTCCTATGGCTACACCTTC.

The chain joins TRBV9 to TRBJ2-7; 9 bases align to TRBD1. CDR1 is SGDLS and CDR2 is YYNGEE in the germline V gene. After removal of 4 bases from V and 3 bases from J, the junction contained 5 bases not matched to a gene. This CDR3 has 14 residues. The CDR3 loop is CASSPGQGDYEQYF. In nucleotides, the CDR3 is TGTGCCAGCAGCCCGGGACAGGGAGACTACGAGCAGTACTTC.

This chain links TRBV19 with TRBJ2-7; D is undetermined. This CDR3 has 13 amino acids. The V gene's germline CDR1 is LNHDA and CDR2 SQIVND (reference sequence). Trimming removed 6 bases at V and 3 bases at J, with 12 bases between. In DNA, the CDR3 is TGTGCCAGTAGCCCTCCGTACGGCTACGAGCAGTACTTC. It translates to CASSPPYGYEQYF.

This chain joins TRBV3-1 (or the pseudogene TRBV3-2) and TRBJ2-7, with 7 bases lining up with TRBD1. Germline assignment: CDR1 LGHDT and CDR2 YNNKEL (reference sequence). V shed 1 base, J shed 8 bases, and the junction held 11 bases outside the gene matches. The CDR3 totals 15 residues. The chain's CDR3 is CASSQGPGTATKQYF. CDR3 nucleotides: TGTGCCAGCAGCCAAGGACCTGGGACAGCGACTAAGCAGTACTTC.

The chain is built from TRBV2 and TRBJ2-7; 9 bases are a match to TRBD1. The germline CDR1 and CDR2 sequences are SNHLY and FYNNEI. This CDR3 spans 13 amino acids. Trimming cost V 9 bases and J 3 bases; bases outside gene matches: 6. The CDR3 DNA reads as TGTGCCAGGGACAAGACAGGGGGCTACGAGCAGTACTTC. Translated, it gives CARDKTGGYEQYF.

The chain recombines TRBV29-1 with TRBJ2-5; unclear D gene. Germline V gene lookup returns CDR1 SQVTM and CDR2 ANQGSEA. V lost 4 bases, J lost 1 base, and 4 bases lay in between. CDR3 length: 11 residues. CDR3 in amino acids: CSVGAQETQYF. The DNA for the CDR3 is TGCAGCGTTGGCGCCCAAGAGACCCAGTACTTC. The full variable domain, with the rest looked up from reference TRBV29-1 and TRBJ2-5, is SAVISQKPSRDICQRGTSLTIQCQVDSQVTMMFWYRQQPGQSLTLIATANQGSEATYESGFVIDKFPISRPNLTFSTLTVSNMSPEDSSIYLCSVGAQETQYFGPGTRLLVL.

CDR3 sequence (DNA): TGCGCCAGCAGCTCGACAGGGGGCTCCTACGAGCAGTACTTC. Translation gives CASSSTGGSYEQYF. The chain joins TRBV5-1 to TRBJ2-7; 9 bases map to TRBD1. CDR1 and CDR2 (germline): SGHRS, YFSETQ. This CDR3 region has 14 residues. V gave up 3 bases and J gave up 0 bases; unmatched junction bases: 1.

A single count supports this clone. This sequence joins TRBV10-3 and TRBJ2-1, with 8 bases fitting TRBD2. V was clipped by 6 bases and J by 9 bases; unmatched bases: 7. This CDR3 spans 13 amino acids. CDR1 and CDR2 from the germline V gene are ENHRY and SYGVKD. CDR3 region: CAIRRREEFEQFF. The DNA for the CDR3 is TGTGCCATCAGACGGCGGGAGGAGTTTGAGCAGTTCTTC.

The V gene is TRBV30, the J gene TRBJ2-1; D call uncertain. Per the germline V gene, CDR1 is GTSNPN and CDR2 is SVGIG (reference sequence). V shed 0 bases and J shed 3 bases, with 6 bases lying between them. The length of the CDR3 is 13 residues. CDR3 loop: CAWSVWLYNEQFF. The CDR3 coding sequence is TGTGCCTGGAGTGTGTGGCTCTACAATGAGCAGTTCTTC. The full variable domain, rest sourced from reference TRBV30 and TRBJ2-1, is SQTIHQWPATLVQPVGSPLSLECTVEGTSNPNLYWYRQAAGRGLQLLFYSVGIGQISSEVPQNLSASRPQDRQFILSSKKLLLSDSGFYLCAWSVWLYNEQFFGPGTRLTVL.

The rearrangement uses TRBV6-1 and TRBJ1-6; 7 bases map to TRBD1. CDR1 is MNHNS, CDR2 SASEGT, per germline. V dropped 4 bases and J dropped 9; count of bases not matched to a gene: 15. The CDR3 spans 17 residues. In nucleotides, the CDR3 is TGTGCCAGCAGTGTCGGCACTACAGGGGATATGGGTTCACCCCTCCACTTT. Its protein is CASSVGTTGDMGSPLHF.

The V gene is TRBV6-5, the J gene TRBJ1-2; 8 bases align to TRBD1. Germline lookup yields CDR1 MNHEY and CDR2 SVGAGI. After removal of 6 bases from V and 8 bases from J, the junction contained 5 bases not matched to a gene. The CDR3 runs 12 residues. The CDR3 loop reads CASSPGGWGYTF. The CDR3 DNA reads as TGTGCCAGCAGCCCAGGGGGCTGGGGCTACACCTTC.

This clone showed up just a few times. V gene TRBV6-5 combines with J gene TRBJ1-5, with TRBD1 matching over 9 bases. V lost 6 bases, J lost 6 bases, and 9 bases stayed unmatched. The germline gives CDR1 MNHEY, CDR2 SVGAGI. The CDR3 contains 15 residues. Here the CDR3 DNA reads TGTGCCAGCAGAGGAACCGGGACAGGGTTTCAGCCCCAGCATTTT. Amino acid sequence: CASRGTGTGFQPQHF.

V usage is TRBV30 and J usage is TRBJ2-7, with 7 bases identical to TRBD1. V shed 4 bases, J shed 9 bases, and the junction held 18 bases outside the gene matches. CDR1 is GTSNPN, CDR2 SVGIG, per germline (reference sequence). The CDR3 runs to 15 residues. The CDR3 coding sequence is TGTGCCTGGACAAAGGCGGCAGGGGGACCCTCGGTGCAGTACTTC. Protein product: CAWTKAAGGPSVQYF.

This clone occurred once. The V call is TRBV6-2 or TRBV6-3, the J call TRBJ1-2; D not certain. CDR3 length: 12 amino acids. Trimming shortened V by 1 base and J by 8 bases, and 8 bases separated the two germline ends. Germline assignment: CDR1 MNHEY and CDR2 SVGEGT. CDR3 nucleotide sequence: TGTGCCAGCAGTTACTTATCTTCCGGCTACACCTTC. It translates to CASSYLSSGYTF.

The CDR3 region is CASSFRTGGVNTEAFF. The CDR3 nucleotides are TGTGCCAGCAGTTTCAGGACAGGGGGCGTGAACACTGAAGCTTTCTTT. The chain employs TRBV28 and TRBJ1-1; 11 bases match TRBD1. CDR1 and CDR2 (germline): MDHEN, SYDVKM. This CDR3 comprises 16 residues. The trim removed 3 bases at V and 0 bases at J, leaving 3 bases unmatched. The variable domain in full, completed from reference TRBV28 and TRBJ1-1, reads DVKVTQSSRYLVKRTGEKVFLECVQDMDHENMFWYRQDPGLGLRLIYFSYDVKMKEKGDIPEGYSVSREKKERFSLILESASTNQTSMYLCASSFRTGGVNTEAFFGQGTRLTVV.

The V gene is TRBV24-1, the J gene TRBJ2-2; 7 nucleotides agree with TRBD2. V lost 4 bases and J lost 7; bases outside the gene matches: 8. The CDR3 has 15 residues. Germline V gene data show CDR1 as KGHDR and CDR2 as SFDVKD. This chain's CDR3 is CATSDLGGVSGELFF. The CDR3 bases are TGTGCCACCAGTGACCTGGGGGGGGTGAGCGGGGAGCTGTTTTTT.

As concerns this clone: Other nucleotide sequences from this sample produce the same CDR3. This chain uses TRBV5-1 with TRBJ2-5; D uncertain. The ends were cut back, 0 bases at V and 1 base at J, with 7 bases in the middle. Germline lookup yields CDR1 SGHRS and CDR2 YFSETQ. The CDR3 has 14 residues. CDR3 DNA sequence: TGCGCCAGCAGCTTGGTCGGGTCCCAAGAGACCCAGTACTTC. This sequence encodes CASSLVGSQETQYF.

The chain employs TRBV5-5 and TRBJ2-7; 10 bases are shared with TRBD1. The CDR3 sequence is 13 residues long. J gave up 6 bases and V 2 bases, and 2 bases lay outside the gene matches. Germline values: CDR1 SGHKS, CDR2 YYEKEE (reference sequence). The CDR3 nucleotides read TGTGCCAGCAGCTTCCGGGACAGGGGCGAGCAGTACTTC. This translates into CASSFRDRGEQYF.

This chain uses TRBV6-1 with TRBJ2-7, with D maybe TRBD1 (6 bases). Germline CDR1 and CDR2: MNHNS and SASEGT. The V end was cut by 0 bases, the J end by 5 bases, with 11 bases between. This CDR3 is built from 14 residues. The CDR3 region has the DNA TGTGCCAGCAGTGAAGCGGGCAGGGGCCACGAGCAGTACTTC. Its protein is CASSEAGRGHEQYF.

This clone appeared a few times. V gene TRBV7-9 combines with J gene TRBJ2-7; a possible D gene is TRBD1 (5 bases). The CDR3 is made up of 12 amino acids. Germline loops: CDR1 SEHNR, CDR2 FQNEAQ (reference sequence). The ends were cut back, 8 bases at V and 3 bases at J, with 11 bases in the middle. In nucleotides, the CDR3 is TGTGCCAGCGGAAAGGGGAACTACGAGCAGTACTTC. Translation: CASGKGNYEQYF.